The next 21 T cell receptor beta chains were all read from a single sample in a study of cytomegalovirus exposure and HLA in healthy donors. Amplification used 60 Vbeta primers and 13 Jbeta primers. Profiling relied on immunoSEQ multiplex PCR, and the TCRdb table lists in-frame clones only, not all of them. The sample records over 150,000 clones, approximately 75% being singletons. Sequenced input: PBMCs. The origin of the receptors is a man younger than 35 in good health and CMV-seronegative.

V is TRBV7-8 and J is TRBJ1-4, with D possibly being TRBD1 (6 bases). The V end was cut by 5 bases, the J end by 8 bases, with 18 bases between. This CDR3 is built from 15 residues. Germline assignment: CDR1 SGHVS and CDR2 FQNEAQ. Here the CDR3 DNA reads TGTGCCAGCAGCCATTTACGGGGGGCAGAGGAAAAACTGTTTTTT. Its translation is CASSHLRGAEEKLFF.

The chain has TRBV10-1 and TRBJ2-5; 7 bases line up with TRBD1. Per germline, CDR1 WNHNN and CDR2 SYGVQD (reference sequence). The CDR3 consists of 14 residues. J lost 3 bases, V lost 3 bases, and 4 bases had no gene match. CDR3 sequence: CASSEGQGEETQYF. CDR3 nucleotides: TGCGCCAGCAGTGAAGGGCAGGGGGAAGAGACCCAGTACTTC.

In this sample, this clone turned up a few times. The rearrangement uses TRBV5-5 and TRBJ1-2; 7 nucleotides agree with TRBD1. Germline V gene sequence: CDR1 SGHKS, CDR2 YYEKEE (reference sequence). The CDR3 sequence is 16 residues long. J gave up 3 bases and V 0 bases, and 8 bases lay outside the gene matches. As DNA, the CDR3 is TGTGCCAGCAGCTTGGGCGAGGGGGCGCAGGACTATGGCTACACCTTC. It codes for CASSLGEGAQDYGYTF.

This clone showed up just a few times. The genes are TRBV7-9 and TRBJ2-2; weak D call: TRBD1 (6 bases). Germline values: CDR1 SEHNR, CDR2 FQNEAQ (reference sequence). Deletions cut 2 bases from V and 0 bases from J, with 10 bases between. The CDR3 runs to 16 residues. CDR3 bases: TGTGCCAGCAGCTTAACAGGGTACACGAACACCGGGGAGCTGTTTTTT. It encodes CASSLTGYTNTGELFF.

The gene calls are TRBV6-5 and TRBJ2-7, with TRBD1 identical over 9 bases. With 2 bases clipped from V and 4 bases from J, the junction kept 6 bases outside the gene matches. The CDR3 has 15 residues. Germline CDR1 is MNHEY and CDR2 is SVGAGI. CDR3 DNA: TGTGCCAGCAGTTACGGGACAGGGAATAAGTACGAGCAGTACGTC. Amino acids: CASSYGTGNKYEQYV.

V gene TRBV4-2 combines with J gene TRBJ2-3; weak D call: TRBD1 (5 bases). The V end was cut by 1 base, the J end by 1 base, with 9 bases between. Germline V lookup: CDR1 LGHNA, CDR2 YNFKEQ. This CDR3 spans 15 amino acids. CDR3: CASSQVEGGTDTQYF. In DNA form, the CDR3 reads TGTGCCAGCAGCCAAGTTGAAGGGGGCACAGATACGCAGTATTTT.

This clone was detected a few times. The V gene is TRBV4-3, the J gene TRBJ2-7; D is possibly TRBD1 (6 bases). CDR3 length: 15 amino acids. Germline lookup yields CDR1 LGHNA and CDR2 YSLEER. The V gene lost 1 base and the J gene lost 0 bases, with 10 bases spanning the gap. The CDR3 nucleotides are TGCGCCAGCAGCCAAGCCTCAGGGGCCTCCTACGAGCAGTACTTC. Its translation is CASSQASGASYEQYF.

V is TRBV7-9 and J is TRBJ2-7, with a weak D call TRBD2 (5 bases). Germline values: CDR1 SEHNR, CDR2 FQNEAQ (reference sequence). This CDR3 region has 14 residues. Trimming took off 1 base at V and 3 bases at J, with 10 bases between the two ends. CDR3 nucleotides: TGTGCCAGCAGCTTAGATCCGAGCGGCTACGAGCAGTACTTC. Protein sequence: CASSLDPSGYEQYF.

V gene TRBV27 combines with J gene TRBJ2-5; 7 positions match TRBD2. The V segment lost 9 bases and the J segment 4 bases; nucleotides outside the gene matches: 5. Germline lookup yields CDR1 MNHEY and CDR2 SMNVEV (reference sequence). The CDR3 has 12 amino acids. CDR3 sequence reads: CASTSAGETQYF. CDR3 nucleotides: TGTGCCAGTACTAGCGCGGGAGAGACCCAGTACTTC.

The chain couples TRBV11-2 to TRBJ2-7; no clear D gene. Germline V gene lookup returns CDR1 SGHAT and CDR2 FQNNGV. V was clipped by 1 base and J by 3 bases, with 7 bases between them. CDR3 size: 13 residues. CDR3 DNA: TGTGCCAGCAGCTTAGGTACAGTCTACGAGCAGTACGTC. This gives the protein CASSLGTVYEQYV.

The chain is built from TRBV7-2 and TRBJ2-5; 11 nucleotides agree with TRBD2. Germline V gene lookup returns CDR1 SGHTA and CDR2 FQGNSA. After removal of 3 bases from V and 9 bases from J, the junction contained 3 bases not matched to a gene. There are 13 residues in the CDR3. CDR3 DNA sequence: TGTGCCAGCAGCTTCCTAGCGGGGGGTGCCCAGTACTTC. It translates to CASSFLAGGAQYF.

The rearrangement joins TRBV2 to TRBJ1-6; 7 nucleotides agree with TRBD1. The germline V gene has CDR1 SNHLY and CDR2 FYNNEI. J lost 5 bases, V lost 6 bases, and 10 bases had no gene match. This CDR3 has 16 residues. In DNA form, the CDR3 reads TGTGCCAGCAGGGTCCCGACAGGGTCCAATAATTCACCCCTCCACTTT. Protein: CASRVPTGSNNSPLHF.

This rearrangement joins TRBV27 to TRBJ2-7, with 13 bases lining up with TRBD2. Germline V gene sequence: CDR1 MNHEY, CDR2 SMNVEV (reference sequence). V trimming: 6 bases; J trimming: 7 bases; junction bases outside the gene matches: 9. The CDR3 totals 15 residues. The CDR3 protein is CASRRLAGGHREQYV. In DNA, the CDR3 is TGTGCCAGCAGACGACTAGCGGGGGGCCATAGGGAGCAGTACGTC.

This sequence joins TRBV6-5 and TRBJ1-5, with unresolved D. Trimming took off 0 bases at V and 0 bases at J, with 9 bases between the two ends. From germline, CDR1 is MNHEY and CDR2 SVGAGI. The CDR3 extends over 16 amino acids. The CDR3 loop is CASSYSSLASNQPQHF. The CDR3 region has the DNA TGTGCCAGCAGTTACTCGAGTTTAGCTAGCAATCAGCCCCAGCATTTT.

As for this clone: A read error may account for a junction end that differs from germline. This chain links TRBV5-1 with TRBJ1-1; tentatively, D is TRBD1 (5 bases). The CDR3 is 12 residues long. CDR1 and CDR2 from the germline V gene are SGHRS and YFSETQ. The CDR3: CASSLGEVEAFF. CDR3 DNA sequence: TGTGCCAGCAGCTTGGGGGAGGTTGAAGCTTTCTTT.

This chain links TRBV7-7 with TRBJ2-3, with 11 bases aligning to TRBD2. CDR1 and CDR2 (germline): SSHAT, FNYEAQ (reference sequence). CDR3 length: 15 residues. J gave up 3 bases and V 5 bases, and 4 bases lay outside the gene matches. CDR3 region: CASSQTSGGTDTQYF. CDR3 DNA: TGTGCCAGCAGCCAAACTAGCGGGGGAACAGATACGCAGTATTTT.

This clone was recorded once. CDR3 protein: CASSPGQGGEQYF. The DNA of the CDR3 is TGTGCCAGCAGCCCCGGACAGGGAGGCGAGCAGTACTTC. This chain uses TRBV25-1 with TRBJ2-7; 8 nucleotides line up with TRBD1. The CDR3 consists of 13 residues. J gave up 6 bases and V 6 bases, and 7 bases lay outside the gene matches. CDR1 and CDR2 (germline): MGHDK, SYGVNS.

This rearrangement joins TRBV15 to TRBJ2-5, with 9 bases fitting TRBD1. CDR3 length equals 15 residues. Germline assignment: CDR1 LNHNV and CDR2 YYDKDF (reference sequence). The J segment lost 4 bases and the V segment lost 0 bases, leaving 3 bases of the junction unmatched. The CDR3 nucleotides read TGTGCCACCAGCAGAGATGACAGGGGGGTAGAGACCCAGTACTTC. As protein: CATSRDDRGVETQYF. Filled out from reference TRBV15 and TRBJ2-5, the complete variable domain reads DAMVIQNPRYQVTQFGKPVTLSCSQTLNHNVMYWYQQKSSQAPKLLFHYYDKDFNNEADTPDNFQSRRPNTSFCFLDIRSPGLGDTAMYLCATSRDDRGVETQYFGPGTRLLVL.

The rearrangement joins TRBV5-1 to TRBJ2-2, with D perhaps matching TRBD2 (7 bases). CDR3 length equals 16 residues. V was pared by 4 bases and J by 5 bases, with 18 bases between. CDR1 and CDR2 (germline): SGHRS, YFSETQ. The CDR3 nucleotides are TGCGCCAGCAGCGGGACGGGGGGCAGGCGGACCGGGGAGCTGTTTTTT. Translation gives CASSGTGGRRTGELFF. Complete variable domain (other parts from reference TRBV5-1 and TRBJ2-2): KAGVTQTPRYLIKTRGQQVTLSCSPISGHRSVSWYQQTPGQGLQFLFEYFSETQRNKGNFPGRFSGRQFSNSRSEMNVSTLELGDSALYLCASSGTGGRRTGELFFGEGSRLTVL.

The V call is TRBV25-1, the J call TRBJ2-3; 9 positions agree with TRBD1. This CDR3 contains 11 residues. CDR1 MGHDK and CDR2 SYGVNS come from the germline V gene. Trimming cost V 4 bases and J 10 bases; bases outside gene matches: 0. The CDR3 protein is CASSGTGAQYF. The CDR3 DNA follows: TGTGCCAGCAGTGGGACAGGGGCGCAGTATTTT. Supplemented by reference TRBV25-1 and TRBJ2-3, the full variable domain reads EADIYQTPRYLVIGTGKKITLECSQTMGHDKMYWYQQDPGMELHLIHYSYGVNSTEKGDLSSESTVSRIRTEHFPLTLESARPSHTSQYLCASSGTGAQYFGPGTRLTVL.

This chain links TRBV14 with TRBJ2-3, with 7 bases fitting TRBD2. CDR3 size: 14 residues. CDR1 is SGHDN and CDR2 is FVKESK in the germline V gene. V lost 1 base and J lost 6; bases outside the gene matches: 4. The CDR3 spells CASSQVGAGDTQYF. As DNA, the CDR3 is TGTGCCAGCAGCCAAGTTGGAGCGGGGGATACGCAGTATTTT. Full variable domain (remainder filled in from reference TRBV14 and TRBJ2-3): EAGVTQFPSHSVIEKGQTVTLRCDPISGHDNLYWYRRVMGKEIKFLLHFVKESKQDESGMPNNRFLAERTGGTYSTLKVQPAELEDSGVYFCASSQVGAGDTQYFGPGTRLTVL.